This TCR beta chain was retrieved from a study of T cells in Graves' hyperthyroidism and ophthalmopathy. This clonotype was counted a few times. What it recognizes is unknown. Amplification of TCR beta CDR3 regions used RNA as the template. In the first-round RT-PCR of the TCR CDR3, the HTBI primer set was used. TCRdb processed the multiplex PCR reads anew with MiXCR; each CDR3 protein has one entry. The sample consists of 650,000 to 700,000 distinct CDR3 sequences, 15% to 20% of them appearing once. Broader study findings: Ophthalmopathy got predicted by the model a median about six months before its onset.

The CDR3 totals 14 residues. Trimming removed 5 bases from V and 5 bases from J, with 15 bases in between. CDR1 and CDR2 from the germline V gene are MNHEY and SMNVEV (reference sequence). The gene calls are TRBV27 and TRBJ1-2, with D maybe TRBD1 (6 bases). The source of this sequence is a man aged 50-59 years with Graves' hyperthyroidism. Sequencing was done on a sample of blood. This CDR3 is CASSRSRGDYGYTF. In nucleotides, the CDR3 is TGTGCCAGCAGTCGATCCAGGGGTGATTATGGCTACACCTTC.